The source of this T cell receptor beta chain is a study of regulatory T cells in long-lasting Graves disease. The study's findings and limits: Gene preferences differed: TRBV28, TRBJ1-2, TRBJ2-5 in persistent cases.

Time point meaning: newly diagnosed GD, antithyroid drugs for less than 3 months. The TCR library used RNA extracted from PBMCs. A blood draw put around 9 milliliters of peripheral blood into EDTA tubes. Per the germline V gene, CDR1 is SNHLY and CDR2 is FYNNEI. This CDR3 contains 11 residues. V lost 0 bases to trimming and J lost 12 bases, with 7 bases between them. Building the TCR beta libraries relied on iRepertoire HTBI primers, and CDR3 regions underwent Arm-PCR. TCRdb redid the calling of the multiplex PCR reads with MiXCR, one entry per CDR3 protein. The sample includes hundreds of thousands of distinct CDR3 sequences, under 20% of them seen just once. This clonotype was seen repeatedly, ten times or more. Its antigen is unidentified. The same data also contributed to another study, on T cells in Graves' hyperthyroidism and ophthalmopathy. This second study notes: A model built on 13 V-J features separated ophthalmopathy from stable hyperthyroidism.

This receptor was obtained from a young woman with Graves disease. The chain recombines TRBV2 with TRBJ2-3; the D is unclear. The sample was peripheral blood mononuclear cells (PBMCs), taken at new diagnosis, from a patient treated with antithyroid drugs. The CDR3 region has the DNA TGTGCCAGCAGTGAAGCCTCTGCTCAGTATTTT. Translating it yields CASSEASAQYF.